This is a list of T cell receptor beta chains from one sample in a study of T-cell reconstitution after alpha-beta-depleted transplantation in children. MiXCR was run by TCRdb on the PCR reads, yielding one entry per CDR3 protein. The profile covers some 200,000 distinct CDR3 sequences, with around 9.2% appearing a single time and 35% to 45% taken by the ten largest. Sample: PBMCs, mostly from graft donor cells, taken 360 days after TCRalphabeta/CD19-depleted stem cell transplant. The source is a male patient between 2 and 10 years old who had a stem cell transplant for acute myeloid leukemia, so the T cells may come from the graft donor. CDR3s include the opening cysteine and the closing phenylalanine or tryptophan. A D gene is named only where the DNA matches it firmly. The listing skips clone size in some rows; elsewhere it reads once, few, many or a size class.

>TRBJ2-2|.|many|TRBV5-1
TGCGCCAGCAGCTTGGGACAGCCGAACACCGGGGAGCTGTTTTTT
CASSLGQPNTGELFF
>TRBJ2-3|.|.|TRBV7-2
TGTGCCAGCAGCTATCGCGGGGTCAGCACAGATACGCAGTATTTT
CASSYRGVSTDTQYF
>TRBJ1-2|TRBD1|many|TRBV12-3/TRBV12-4
TGTGCCAGCAGGAGGACAGGGAACTATGGCTACACCTTC
CASRRTGNYGYTF
>TRBJ2-5|.|many|TRBV12-3/TRBV12-4
TGTGCCAGCACCCCAAGGACGGGACTTGGTGCCGAAGAGACCCAGTACTTC
CASTPRTGLGAEETQYF
>TRBJ2-3|.|many|TRBV11-2
TGTGCCAGCAGCCCCAGGGGAACAGATACGCAGTATTTT
CASSPRGTDTQYF
>TRBJ1-4|.|many|TRBV29-1
TGCAGCGTTGGGGGGCAGGGTGAAAAACTGTTTTTT
CSVGGQGEKLFF
>TRBJ1-5|.|.|TRBV6-6
TGTGCCAGCACCAATGCAGGGTATCAGCCCCAGCATTTT
CASTNAGYQPQHF
>TRBJ1-4|TRBD1|few|TRBV7-8
TGTGCCAGCAGCCAAGGACAGGAGAAACTGTTTTTT
CASSQGQEKLFF
>TRBJ2-5|.|once|TRBV5-6
TGTGCCAGCAGCTCCCGCGAGGATTTCGAGGAGACCCAGTACTTC
CASSSREDFEETQYF
>TRBJ2-1|.|.|TRBV15
TGTGCCACCAGCAGAGCAGGCTACCGATATAATGAGCAGTTCTTC
CATSRAGYRYNEQFF
>TRBJ2-1|TRBD2|many|TRBV25-1
TGTGCCACCAGACCCAGCGGGAGGGGATACAATGAGCAGTTCTTC
CATRPSGRGYNEQFF
>TRBJ1-1|.|many|TRBV6-5
TGTGCCAGCAGAGTAGACAGTGAAGCTTTCTTT
CASRVDSEAFF
>TRBJ1-6|.|.|TRBV12-3/TRBV12-4
TGTGCCAGCAGTTTAAGAGGGGCAGTGAGTTCACCCCTCCACTTT
CASSLRGAVSSPLHF
>TRBJ2-2|.|.|TRBV3-1
TGTGCCAGCAGCGCAAGGGGGGTCGGCCAGGAGCTGTTTTTT
CASSARGVGQELFF
>TRBJ2-4|.|many|TRBV25-1
TGTGCCAGCAGAAAACAGTACTTC
CASRKQYF
>TRBJ1-1|.|few|TRBV29-1
TGCAGCGTTCGGACAGACCTGGGGACTGAAGCTTTCTTT
CSVRTDLGTEAFF
>TRBJ2-5|.|.|TRBV20-1
TGCAGTGCTAGAGATCGGCCCCGGCCCGAAGAGACCCAGTACTTC
CSARDRPRPEETQYF
>TRBJ2-5|TRBD2|few|TRBV10-3
TGTGCCATCAGTGAGCTACTAGCGGGAGGGCCGGGTAAGGAGACCCAGTACTTC
CAISELLAGGPGKETQYF
>TRBJ2-1|TRBD2|many|TRBV9
TGTGCCAGCAGCGTAGCTAGCGGGGGGTATATCGGTGAGCAGTTCTTC
CASSVASGGYIGEQFF
>TRBJ1-2|.|few|TRBV7-9
TGTGCCAGCAGCTCACACTATGGCTACACCTTC
CASSSHYGYTF
>TRBJ1-1|TRBD1|few|TRBV7-8
TGTGCCAGCAGCTCCGCAGGGGGAACTGAAGCTTTCTTT
CASSSAGGTEAFF